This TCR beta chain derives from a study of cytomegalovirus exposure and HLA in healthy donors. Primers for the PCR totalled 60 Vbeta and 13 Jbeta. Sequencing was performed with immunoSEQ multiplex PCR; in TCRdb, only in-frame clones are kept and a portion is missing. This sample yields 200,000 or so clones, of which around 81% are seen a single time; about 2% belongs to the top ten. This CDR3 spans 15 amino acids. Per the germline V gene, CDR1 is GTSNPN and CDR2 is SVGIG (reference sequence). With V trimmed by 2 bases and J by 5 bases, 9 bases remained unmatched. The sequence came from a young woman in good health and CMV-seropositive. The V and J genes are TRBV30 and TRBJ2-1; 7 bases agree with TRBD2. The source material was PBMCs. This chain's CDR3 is CAWSKGLRANNEQFF. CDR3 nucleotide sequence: TGTGCCTGGAGTAAGGGACTAAGGGCCAACAATGAGCAGTTCTTC.